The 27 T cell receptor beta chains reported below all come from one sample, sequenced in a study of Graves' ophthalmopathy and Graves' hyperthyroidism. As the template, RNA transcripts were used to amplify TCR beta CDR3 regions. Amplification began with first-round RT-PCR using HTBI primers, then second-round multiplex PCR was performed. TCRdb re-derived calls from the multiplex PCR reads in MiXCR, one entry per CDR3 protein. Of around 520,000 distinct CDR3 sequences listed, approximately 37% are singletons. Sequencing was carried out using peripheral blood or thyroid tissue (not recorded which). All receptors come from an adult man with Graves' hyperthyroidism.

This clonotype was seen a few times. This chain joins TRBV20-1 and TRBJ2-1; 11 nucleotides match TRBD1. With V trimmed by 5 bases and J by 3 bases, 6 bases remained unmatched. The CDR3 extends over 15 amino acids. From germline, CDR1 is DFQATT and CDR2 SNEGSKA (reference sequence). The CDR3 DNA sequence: TGCAGTGCTCCTGCGGGACAGGGGGACTACAATGAGCAGTTCTTC. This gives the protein CSAPAGQGDYNEQFF.

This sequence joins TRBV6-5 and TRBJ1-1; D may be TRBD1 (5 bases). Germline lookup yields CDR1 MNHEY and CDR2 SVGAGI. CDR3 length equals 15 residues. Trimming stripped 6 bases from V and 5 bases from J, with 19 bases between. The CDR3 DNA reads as TGTGCCAGCAGCCCAGGGAGGGGTGTAGGGACTGAAGCTTTCTTT. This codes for CASSPGRGVGTEAFF.

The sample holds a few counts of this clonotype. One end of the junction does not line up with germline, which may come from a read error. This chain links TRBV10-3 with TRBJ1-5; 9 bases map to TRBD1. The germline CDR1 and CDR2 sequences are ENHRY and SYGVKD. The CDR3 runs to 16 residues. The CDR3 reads CASSELAQGAWQPQHF. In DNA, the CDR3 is TGTGCCAGCAGTGAATTGGCACAGGGGGCTTGGCAGCCCCAGCATTTT.

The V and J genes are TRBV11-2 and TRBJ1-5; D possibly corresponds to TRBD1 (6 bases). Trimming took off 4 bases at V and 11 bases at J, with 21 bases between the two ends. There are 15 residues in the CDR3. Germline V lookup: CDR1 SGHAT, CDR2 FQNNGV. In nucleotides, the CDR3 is TGTGCCAGCAGCTCCTCCCCGGGGGGGCCGGAGACCCAGCATTTT. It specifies CASSSSPGGPETQHF. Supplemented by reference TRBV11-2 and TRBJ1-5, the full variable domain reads EAGVAQSPRYKIIEKRQSVAFWCNPISGHATLYWYQQILGQGPKLLIQFQNNGVVDDSQLPKDRFSAERLKGVDSTLKIQPAKLEDSAVYLCASSSSPGGPETQHFGDGTRLSIL.

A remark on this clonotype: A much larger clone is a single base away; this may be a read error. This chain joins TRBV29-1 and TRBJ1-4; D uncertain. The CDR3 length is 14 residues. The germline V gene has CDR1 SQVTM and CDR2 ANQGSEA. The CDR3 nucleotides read TGCAGCGTTCTCCAGACACGGGCTAATGAAAAACTGGTTTTT. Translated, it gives CSVLQTRANEKLVF.

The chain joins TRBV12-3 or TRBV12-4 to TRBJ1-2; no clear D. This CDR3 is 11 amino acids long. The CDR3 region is CASGLAGGYTF. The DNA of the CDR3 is TGTGCTAGTGGTTTAGCGGGGGGCTACACCTTC.

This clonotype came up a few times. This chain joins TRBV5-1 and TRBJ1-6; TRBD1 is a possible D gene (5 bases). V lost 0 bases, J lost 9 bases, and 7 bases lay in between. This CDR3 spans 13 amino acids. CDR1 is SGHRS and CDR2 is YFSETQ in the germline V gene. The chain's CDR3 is CASSLDTGSPLHF. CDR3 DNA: TGCGCCAGCAGCTTGGATACAGGTTCACCCCTCCACTTT.

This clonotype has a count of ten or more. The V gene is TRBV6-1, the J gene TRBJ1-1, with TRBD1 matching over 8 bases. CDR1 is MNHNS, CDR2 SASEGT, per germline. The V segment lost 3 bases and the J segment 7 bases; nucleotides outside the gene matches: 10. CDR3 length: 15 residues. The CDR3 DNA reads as TGTGCCAGCAGTGACGCGGGACAGGCAACTTTTGAAGCTTTCTTT. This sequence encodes CASSDAGQATFEAFF.

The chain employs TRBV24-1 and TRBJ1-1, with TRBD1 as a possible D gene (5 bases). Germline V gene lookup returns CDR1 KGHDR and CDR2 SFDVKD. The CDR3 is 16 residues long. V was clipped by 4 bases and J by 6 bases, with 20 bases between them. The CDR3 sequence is CATSEPGTFLGAEAFF. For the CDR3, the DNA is TGTGCCACCAGTGAACCCGGGACTTTCCTTGGAGCTGAAGCTTTCTTT.

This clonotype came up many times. DNA for the CDR3: TGTGCCAGCAGTTCACAGGGACCCTACGAGCAGTACTTC. It is translated as CASSSQGPYEQYF. This sequence joins TRBV12-3 or TRBV12-4 and TRBJ2-7; TRBD1 is a possible D gene (6 bases). This CDR3 has 13 residues. The germline V and J ends were trimmed by 4 bases and 2 bases, with 9 bases remaining between them.

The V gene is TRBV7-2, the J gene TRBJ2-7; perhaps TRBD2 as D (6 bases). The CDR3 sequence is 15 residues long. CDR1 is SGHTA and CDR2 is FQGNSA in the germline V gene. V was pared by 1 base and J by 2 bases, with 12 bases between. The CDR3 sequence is CASSLDGRITYEQYF. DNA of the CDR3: TGTGCCAGCAGCTTAGATGGGAGGATTACCTACGAGCAGTACTTC.

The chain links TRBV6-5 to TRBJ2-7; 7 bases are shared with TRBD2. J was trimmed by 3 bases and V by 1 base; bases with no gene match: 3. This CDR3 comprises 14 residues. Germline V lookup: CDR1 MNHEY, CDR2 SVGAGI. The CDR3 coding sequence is TGTGCCAGCAGTTACTACGCGGGAGACTACGAGCAGTACTTC. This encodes CASSYYAGDYEQYF.

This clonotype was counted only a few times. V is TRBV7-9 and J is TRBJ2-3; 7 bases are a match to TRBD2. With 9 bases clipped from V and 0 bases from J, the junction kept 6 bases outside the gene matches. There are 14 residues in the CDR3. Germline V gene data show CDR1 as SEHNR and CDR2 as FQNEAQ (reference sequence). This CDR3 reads CASKPSGSTDTQYF. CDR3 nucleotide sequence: TGTGCCAGTAAACCTAGCGGAAGCACAGATACGCAGTATTTT. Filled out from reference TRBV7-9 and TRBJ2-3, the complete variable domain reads DTGVSQNPRHKITKRGQNVTFRCDPISEHNRLYWYRQTLGQGPEFLTYFQNEAQLEKSRLLSDRFSAERPKGSFSTLEIQRTEQGDSAMYLCASKPSGSTDTQYFGPGTRLTVL.

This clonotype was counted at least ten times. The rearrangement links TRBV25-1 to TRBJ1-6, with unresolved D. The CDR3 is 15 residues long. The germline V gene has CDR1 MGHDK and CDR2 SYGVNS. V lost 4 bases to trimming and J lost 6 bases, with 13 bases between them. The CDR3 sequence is CASSGGITPNSPLHF. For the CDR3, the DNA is TGTGCCAGCAGTGGCGGGATAACCCCTAATTCACCCCTCCACTTT. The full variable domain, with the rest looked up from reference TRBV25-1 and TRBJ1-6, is EADIYQTPRYLVIGTGKKITLECSQTMGHDKMYWYQQDPGMELHLIHYSYGVNSTEKGDLSSESTVSRIRTEHFPLTLESARPSHTSQYLCASSGGITPNSPLHFGNGTRLTVT.

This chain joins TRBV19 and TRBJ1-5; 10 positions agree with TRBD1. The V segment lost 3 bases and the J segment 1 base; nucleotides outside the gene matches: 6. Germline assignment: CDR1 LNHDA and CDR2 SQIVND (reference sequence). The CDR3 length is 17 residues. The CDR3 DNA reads TGTGCCAGTAGTATCGACAGGGGGCGGGCCAGCAATCAGCCCCAGCATTTT. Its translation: CASSIDRGRASNQPQHF.

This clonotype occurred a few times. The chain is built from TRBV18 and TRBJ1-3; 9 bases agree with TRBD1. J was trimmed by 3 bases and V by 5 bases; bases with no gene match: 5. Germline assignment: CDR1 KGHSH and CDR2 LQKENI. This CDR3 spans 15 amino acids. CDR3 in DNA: TGTGCCAGCTCAAGCGACAGGGGGTTTGGAAACACCATATATTTT. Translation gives CASSSDRGFGNTIYF. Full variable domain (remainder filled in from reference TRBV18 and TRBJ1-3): NAGVMQNPRHLVRRRGQEARLRCSPMKGHSHVYWYRQLPEEGLKFMVYLQKENIIDESGMPKERFSAEFPKEGPSILRIQQVVRGDSAAYFCASSSDRGFGNTIYFGEGSWLTVV.

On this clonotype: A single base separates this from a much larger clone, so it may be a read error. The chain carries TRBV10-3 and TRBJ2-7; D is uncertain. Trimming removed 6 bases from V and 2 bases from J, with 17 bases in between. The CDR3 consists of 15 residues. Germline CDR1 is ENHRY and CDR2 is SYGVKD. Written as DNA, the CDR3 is TGTGCCATCAGCCCGACGCAGACAATTACCTACGAGCAGTACTTC. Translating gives CAISPTQTITYEQYF.

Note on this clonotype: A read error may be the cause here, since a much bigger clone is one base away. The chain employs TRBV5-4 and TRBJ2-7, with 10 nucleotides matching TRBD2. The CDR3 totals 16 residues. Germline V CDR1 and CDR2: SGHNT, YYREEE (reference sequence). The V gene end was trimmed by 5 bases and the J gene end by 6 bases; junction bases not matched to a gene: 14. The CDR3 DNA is TGTGCCAGCAGTATGCGGAGCGGGAGGGTTGCCTGCGAGCAGTACTTC. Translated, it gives CASSMRSGRVACEQYF.

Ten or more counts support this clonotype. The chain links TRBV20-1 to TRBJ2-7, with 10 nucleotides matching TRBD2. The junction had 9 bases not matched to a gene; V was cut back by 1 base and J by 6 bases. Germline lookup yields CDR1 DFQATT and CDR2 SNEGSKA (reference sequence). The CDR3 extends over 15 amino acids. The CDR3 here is CSARGASGRGREQYF. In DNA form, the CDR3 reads TGCAGTGCTAGAGGGGCTAGCGGGAGAGGCCGCGAGCAGTACTTC.

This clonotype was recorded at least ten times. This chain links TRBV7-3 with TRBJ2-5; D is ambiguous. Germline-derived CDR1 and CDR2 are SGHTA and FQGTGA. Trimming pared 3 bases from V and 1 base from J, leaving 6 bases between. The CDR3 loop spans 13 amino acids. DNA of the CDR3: TGTGCCAGCAGCTTCCGACGCCAAGAGACCCAGTACTTC. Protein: CASSFRRQETQYF.

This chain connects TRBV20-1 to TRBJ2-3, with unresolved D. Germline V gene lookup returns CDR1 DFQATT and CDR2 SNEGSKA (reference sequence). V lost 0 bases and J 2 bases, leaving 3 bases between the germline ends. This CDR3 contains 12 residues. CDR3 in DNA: TGCAGTGCTAGAGATGACACAGATACGCAGTATTTT. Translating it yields CSARDDTDTQYF.

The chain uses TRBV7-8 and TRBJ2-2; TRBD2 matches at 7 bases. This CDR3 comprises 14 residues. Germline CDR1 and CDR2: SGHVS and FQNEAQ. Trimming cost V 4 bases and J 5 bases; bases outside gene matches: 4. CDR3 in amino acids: CASSSGGGTGELFF. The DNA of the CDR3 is TGTGCCAGCAGCTCTGGGGGAGGGACCGGGGAGCTGTTTTTT.

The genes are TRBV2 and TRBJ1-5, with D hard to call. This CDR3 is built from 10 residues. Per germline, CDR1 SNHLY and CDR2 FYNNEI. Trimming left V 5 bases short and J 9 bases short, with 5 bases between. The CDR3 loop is CASSYGPQHF. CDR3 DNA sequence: TGTGCCAGCAGTTACGGGCCCCAGCATTTT.

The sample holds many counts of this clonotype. CDR3 coding DNA: TGCAGTGCTAGAGGCCACAGGGGAGGGTATGGCTACACCTTC. Amino acids: CSARGHRGGYGYTF. The chain employs TRBV20-1 and TRBJ1-2; 7 positions match TRBD1. Germline trimming cut 1 base from V and 5 bases from J; bases unmatched to any gene: 7. This CDR3 spans 14 amino acids. From germline, CDR1 is DFQATT and CDR2 SNEGSKA (reference sequence).

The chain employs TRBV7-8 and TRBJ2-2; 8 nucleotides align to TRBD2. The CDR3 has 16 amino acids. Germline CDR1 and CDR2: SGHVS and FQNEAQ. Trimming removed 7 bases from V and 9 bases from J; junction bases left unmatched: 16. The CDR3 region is CASTNAASGSFRELFF. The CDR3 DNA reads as TGTGCCAGCACGAACGCCGCCAGCGGGAGTTTCAGGGAGCTGTTTTTT.

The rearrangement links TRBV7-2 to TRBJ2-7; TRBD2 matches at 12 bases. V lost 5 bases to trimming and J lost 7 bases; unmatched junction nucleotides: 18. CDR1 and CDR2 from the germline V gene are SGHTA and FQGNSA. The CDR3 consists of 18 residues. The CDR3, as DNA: TGTGCCAGCAGCCCGACTAGCGGGGGCCCGCGACCCTACAATGAGCAGTACTTC. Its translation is CASSPTSGGPRPYNEQYF.

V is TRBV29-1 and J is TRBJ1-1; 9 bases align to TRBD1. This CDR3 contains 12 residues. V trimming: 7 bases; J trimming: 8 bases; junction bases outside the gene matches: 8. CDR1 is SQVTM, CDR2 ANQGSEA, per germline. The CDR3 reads CSEGQGTGEAFF. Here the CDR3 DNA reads TGCAGCGAAGGGCAAGGGACAGGGGAAGCTTTCTTT.